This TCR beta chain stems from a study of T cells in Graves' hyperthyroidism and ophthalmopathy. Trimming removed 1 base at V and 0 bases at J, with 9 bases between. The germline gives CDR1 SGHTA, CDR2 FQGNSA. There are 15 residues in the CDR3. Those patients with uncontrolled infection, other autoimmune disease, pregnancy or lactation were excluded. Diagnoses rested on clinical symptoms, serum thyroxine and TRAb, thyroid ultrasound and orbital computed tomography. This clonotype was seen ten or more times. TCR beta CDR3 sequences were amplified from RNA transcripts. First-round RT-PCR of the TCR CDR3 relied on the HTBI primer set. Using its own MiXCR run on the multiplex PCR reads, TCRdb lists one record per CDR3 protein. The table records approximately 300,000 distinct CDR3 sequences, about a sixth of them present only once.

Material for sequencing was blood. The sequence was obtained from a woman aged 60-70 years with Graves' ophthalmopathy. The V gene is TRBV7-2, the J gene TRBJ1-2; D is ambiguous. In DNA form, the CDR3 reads TGTGCCAGCAGCTTAGATCGGGCGGCTAACTATGGCTACACCTTC. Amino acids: CASSLDRAANYGYTF.